These T cell receptor beta chains were read from a single sample in a study of T cells in Graves' hyperthyroidism and ophthalmopathy. TCRdb redid the calling of the multiplex PCR reads with MiXCR, one entry per CDR3 protein. The table includes approximately 610,000 distinct CDR3 sequences, under 15% detected once. Sequencing was performed on blood. These receptors were collected from a woman aged 40 to 50 with Graves' ophthalmopathy. Each CDR3 is given with its conserved first and last residue. A D gene is named only where the DNA matches it firmly. Clone size is shown for a subset of rows, as once, few, many or a class of expanded clone.

V	D	size	J	CDR3	DNA
TRBV11-2	.	few	TRBJ2-7	CASSFGRPLEYEQYF	TGTGCCAGCAGCTTCGGACGTCCGTTGGAATACGAGCAGTACTTC
TRBV13	TRBD1	many	TRBJ1-2	CASSLGTGQYGYTF	TGTGCCAGCAGCTTAGGGACAGGGCAATATGGCTACACCTTC
TRBV29-1	TRBD2	many	TRBJ2-5	CSVPGTSEETQYF	TGCAGCGTCCCCGGGACTAGCGAAGAGACCCAGTACTTC
TRBV4-1	TRBD2	few	TRBJ2-2	CASSQDTVELAGLTGELFF	TGCGCCAGCAGCCAAGATACTGTTGAACTAGCGGGTTTGACCGGGGAGCTGTTTTTT
TRBV3-1	TRBD2	few	TRBJ2-5	CASTLRTSGEIQYF	TGTGCCAGCACCCTTAGGACTAGTGGAGAGATCCAGTACTTC
TRBV10-3	.	many	TRBJ2-7	CAISGPVTGLYEQYF	TGTGCCATCAGTGGGCCCGTGACGGGGCTCTACGAGCAGTACTTC
TRBV11-1	.	few	TRBJ1-1	CASSLVASATEAFF	TGTGCCAGCAGCTTAGTCGCGTCGGCCACTGAAGCTTTCTTT
TRBV7-1	TRBD1	.	TRBJ2-2	CASSSITDRRGQGSTGELFF	TGTGCCAGCAGCTCCATAACCGATAGGCGGGGACAGGGATCCACCGGGGAGCTGTTTTTT
TRBV7-9	TRBD1	.	TRBJ1-2	CASSLGTGMYGYTF	TGTGCCAGCAGCTTGGGGACAGGGATGTATGGCTACACCTTC
TRBV20-1	TRBD1	many	TRBJ2-4	CSAIRDRDNIQYF	TGCAGTGCTATCCGGGACAGGGATAACATTCAGTACTTC
TRBV20-1	.	many	TRBJ2-5	CSASTAQENQETQYF	TGCAGTGCTAGTACTGCTCAGGAGAATCAAGAGACCCAGTACTTC
TRBV9	.	.	TRBJ2-2	CASTPGGGADTGELFF	TGTGCCAGCACTCCCGGCGGCGGGGCTGACACCGGGGAGCTGTTTTTT
TRBV6-5	TRBD2	many	TRBJ2-2	CASSQRLANTGELFF	TGTGCCAGCAGCCAACGACTAGCCAACACCGGGGAGCTGTTTTTT
TRBV6-1	.	few	TRBJ1-5	CASSTGAGQPQHF	TGTGCCAGCAGTACCGGGGCCGGGCAGCCCCAGCATTTT
TRBV7-8	.	few	TRBJ1-5	CASSSSVWVGGNQPQHF	TGTGCCAGCAGCTCTAGTGTCTGGGTCGGAGGCAATCAGCCCCAGCATTTT
TRBV12-3/TRBV12-4	TRBD2	once	TRBJ2-5	CASSWGLAGGPTQYF	TGTGCCAGCAGTTGGGGACTAGCGGGAGGGCCGACCCAGTACTTC
TRBV5-1	TRBD1	few	TRBJ2-7	CASSTSSGTVTYEQYF	TGCGCCAGCAGCACCTCATCCGGGACAGTGACCTACGAGCAGTACTTC
TRBV12-3/TRBV12-4	.	many	TRBJ2-7	CASSLRLSYEQYF	TGTGCCAGCAGTTTAAGGCTCTCCTACGAGCAGTACTTC
TRBV7-8	.	many	TRBJ2-3	CASSPRDLGTTDTQYF	TGTGCCAGCAGCCCCCGGGACCTTGGTACCACAGATACGCAGTATTTT
TRBV11-2	TRBD1	many	TRBJ1-2	CASTLTGANYGYTF	TGTGCCAGCACCCTGACAGGGGCCAACTATGGCTACACCTTC
TRBV28	.	many	TRBJ2-5	CASKDDKETQYF	TGTGCCAGCAAAGACGACAAAGAGACCCAGTACTTC
TRBV19	TRBD1	many	TRBJ1-5	CASSTPTGAKQPQHF	TGTGCCAGTAGTACCCCGACAGGGGCGAAGCAGCCCCAGCATTTT
TRBV6-1	TRBD1	.	TRBJ2-7	CARGDRDRAQYF	TGTGCCAGGGGGGACAGGGATCGCGCGCAGTACTTC